This T cell receptor (beta chain) was sequenced for a study of CD8 T cells in ankylosing spondylitis. TCRdb used MiXCR to reprocess the 5' RACE reads, holding one entry per CDR3 protein. Here the sample spans 200,000 to 250,000 distinct CDR3 sequences, more than 9% being singletons. The specimen sequenced was blood, either unsorted or a sorted T cell fraction (not recorded which). This TCR came from a male donor with ankylosing spondylitis or in good health (not recorded which).

Here the CDR3 DNA reads TGCGCCAGCAGCTTGTCAGGACTAGGGAACCAAGAGACCCAGTACTTC. Amino acid sequence: CASSLSGLGNQETQYF. J is TRBJ2-5 and V is TRBV5-1; TRBD2 matches at 7 bases. Germline V lookup: CDR1 SGHRS, CDR2 YFSETQ. CDR3 length equals 16 residues. J gave up 0 bases and V 1 base, and 6 bases lay outside the gene matches.